These 27 T cell receptor beta chains were all obtained from the same sample, sequenced in a study of CD8+CD57+ T cells in acquired aplastic anemia. Genomic DNA acted as the template from which TCR beta VDJ combination and CDR3 sequence profiling were carried out. A single record per CDR3 protein comes from TCRdb applying MiXCR to the reads. The table has more than 150,000 distinct CDR3 sequences, 48% seen once. Before being chosen for sequencing, patients had shown CD8+CD57+ cell expansion by flow cytometry. Sequencing was carried out using sorted CD4+, CD8+, or CD8+CD57+ T cells (not recorded which) from PBMCs. The source of these receptors is a human donor with aplastic anemia.

The CDR3: CASTLTGQNSPLHF. The CDR3 nucleotides are TGTGCCAGCACCCTTACGGGACAGAATTCACCCCTCCACTTT. The J gene is TRBJ1-6, the V gene TRBV11-1, with 7 bases that match TRBD1. Trimming at V came to 7 bases and at J to 7 bases, leaving 7 bases not matched to a gene. The CDR3 totals 14 residues. The V gene's germline CDR1 is SGHAT and CDR2 FQDESV (reference sequence).

A word on this clonotype: Given a much more abundant clone one base away, this may be a read error. V is TRBV30 and J is TRBJ2-7, with 11 positions matching TRBD2. CDR3 length: 14 residues. Trimming took 7 bases from V and 6 from J; bases not matched to a gene: 11. The V gene's germline CDR1 is GTSNPN and CDR2 SVGIG (reference sequence). DNA for the CDR3: TGTGCCTCGACGGCTAGCGGGAGGCATTTCGAGCAGTACTTC. Translating it yields CASTASGRHFEQYF.

In this sample, this clonotype turned up many times. V is TRBV7-9 and J is TRBJ1-3; no clear D gene. V was cut by 1 base and J by 1 base, with 11 bases left in between. Germline lookup yields CDR1 SEHNR and CDR2 FQNEAQ (reference sequence). The CDR3 spans 16 residues. The CDR3 DNA follows: TGTGCCAGCAGCTTAGACCCCCCAAAATCTGGAAACACCATATATTTT. Its translation is CASSLDPPKSGNTIYF.

Worth noting for this clonotype: A much larger clonotype is one base distant, so this may be a read error. The chain links TRBV5-1 to TRBJ1-2; D gene unclear. Germline CDR1 is SGHRS and CDR2 is YFSETQ. CDR3 length equals 13 residues. This CDR3 reads CASGLGGSSGYTF. In DNA, the CDR3 is TGCGCCAGCGGCTTGGGAGGGTCGAGTGGCTACACCTTC.

In its sample, this clonotype was seen many times. The rearrangement uses TRBV20-1 and TRBJ2-2, with D unresolved. CDR1 and CDR2 from the germline V gene are DFQATT and SNEGSKA (reference sequence). CDR3 size: 16 residues. Trimming stripped 7 bases from V and 1 base from J, with 19 bases between. In DNA, the CDR3 is TGCAGTGGTATGATTCGACGGACCCTGAACACCGGGGAGCTGTTTTTT. Its translation: CSGMIRRTLNTGELFF.

In this sample, this clonotype turned up many times. This rearrangement joins TRBV5-4 to TRBJ2-7, with TRBD2 matching over 12 bases. J was trimmed by 0 bases and V by 1 base; bases with no gene match: 8. The CDR3 consists of 18 residues. Germline V gene sequence: CDR1 SGHNT, CDR2 YYREEE (reference sequence). Written as DNA, the CDR3 is TGTGCCAGCAGCTTGCCCGGAGCTAGCGGGAGGGACTCCTACGAGCAGTACTTC. Encoded protein: CASSLPGASGRDSYEQYF.

The genes are TRBV2 and TRBJ1-4; TRBD1 is a possible D gene (5 bases). The CDR3 has 15 amino acids. Trimming cost V 6 bases and J 3 bases, with 14 bases left between them. CDR1 SNHLY and CDR2 FYNNEI come from the germline V gene. CDR3 protein: CASSAVLGANEKLFF. CDR3 nucleotide sequence: TGTGCCAGCAGCGCCGTGCTGGGGGCTAATGAAAAACTGTTTTTT.

Notes on this clonotype: A much larger clone differs from this one at a single base, so this may be a read error. The chain couples TRBV4-3 to TRBJ2-3; the D is unclear. CDR1 is LGHNA and CDR2 is YSLEER in the germline V gene. This CDR3 is built from 12 residues. With 3 bases removed from V and 10 bases from J, the gap between germline ends came to 11 bases. The CDR3 bases are TGCGCCAGCAGCCACCTCCTAGGCGCGCAGTATTTT. Translation gives CASSHLLGAQYF.

The chain is built from TRBV19 and TRBJ1-1; unclear D gene. Germline lookup yields CDR1 LNHDA and CDR2 SQIVND (reference sequence). The CDR3 covers 12 residues. Trimming removed 6 bases at V and 11 bases at J, with 16 bases between. CDR3 in amino acids: CASSRSPQTAFF. CDR3 sequence (DNA): TGTGCCAGTAGCCGTTCCCCTCAAACTGCTTTCTTT.

Points on this clonotype: One base away lies a much larger clone, so this may be a sequencing read error. The chain has TRBV7-6 and TRBJ1-3; D perhaps matches TRBD1 (6 bases). Per germline, CDR1 SGHVS and CDR2 FNYEAQ. The CDR3 totals 15 residues. CDR3 DNA sequence: TGTGCCAGCAGTTCTCAGGGGATATCTGGAGACACCATATATTTT. It codes for CASSSQGISGDTIYF.

This clonotype was picked up a small number of times. The chain employs TRBV10-3 and TRBJ2-1, with 8 bases that match TRBD2. Germline V gives CDR1 ENHRY, CDR2 SYGVKD. The CDR3 has 13 residues. V dropped 10 bases and J dropped 9; count of bases not matched to a gene: 11. CDR3 DNA sequence: TGTGCCACCTCGGGGGGGGCCAGTGGTGAGCAGTTCTTC. Its protein is CATSGGASGEQFF.

At least ten counts were recorded for this clonotype. The chain links TRBV7-6 to TRBJ2-2, with D perhaps matching TRBD1 or TRBD2 (5 bases each). Looked up from germline, CDR1 is SGHVS and CDR2 is FNYEAQ. V was pared by 5 bases and J by 3 bases, with 10 bases between. This CDR3 has 14 amino acids. CDR3 in DNA: TGTGCCAGCAGCGGGGACCCTCACACCGGGGAGCTGTTTTTT. This codes for CASSGDPHTGELFF.

A word on this clonotype: A read error may be the cause here, since a much bigger clone is one base away. This rearrangement joins TRBV12-3 or TRBV12-4 to TRBJ1-2, with TRBD1 identical over 8 bases. The CDR3 consists of 12 residues. Trimming cost V 6 bases and J 6 bases; bases outside gene matches: 3. The CDR3, as DNA: TGTGCCAGCAGGCTGACAGGGGATGGCTACACCTTC. Protein sequence: CASRLTGDGYTF.

This chain's CDR3 is CAWSLRDREDGYTF. The CDR3 coding sequence is TGTGCCTGGAGTCTCCGGGACAGGGAGGATGGCTACACCTTC. The chain uses TRBV30 and TRBJ1-2; 9 bases line up with TRBD1. Germline V CDR1 and CDR2: GTSNPN, SVGIG (reference sequence). The CDR3 length is 14 residues. Trimming removed 2 bases from V and 6 bases from J; junction bases left unmatched: 7.

Ten or more counts support this clonotype. This chain joins TRBV20-1 and TRBJ2-1; tentatively, D is TRBD2 (5 bases). Germline-derived CDR1 and CDR2 are DFQATT and SNEGSKA (reference sequence). CDR3 length: 14 residues. The ends were cut back, 6 bases at V and 8 bases at J, with 20 bases in the middle. The chain's CDR3 is CSAADGRRLHEQFF. The CDR3 DNA follows: TGCAGTGCCGCGGATGGAAGAAGACTACATGAGCAGTTCTTC.

This chain uses TRBV7-8 with TRBJ2-2, with TRBD2 identical over 10 bases. CDR1 is SGHVS and CDR2 is FQNEAQ in the germline V gene. CDR3 size: 13 residues. V lost 11 bases and J lost 3; bases outside the gene matches: 3. In DNA, the CDR3 is TGTGCCGGTAGCGGGGGGTACACCGGGGAGCTGTTTTTT. It is translated as CAGSGGYTGELFF.

A remark on this clonotype: One end of the junction varies from germline; a read error may be responsible. J is TRBJ2-7 and V is TRBV2, with D possibly matching TRBD2 (6 bases). The CDR3 length is 11 residues. The germline V gene encodes CDR1 SNHLY and CDR2 FYNNEI. The CDR3: CASSTHRDWIF. The CDR3 DNA is TGTGCCAGCAGTACCCACCGGGACTGGATCTTC.

This clonotype occurred many times. The J gene is TRBJ1-1, the V gene TRBV5-5; D is perhaps TRBD1 (6 bases). The germline V gene encodes CDR1 SGHKS and CDR2 YYEKEE (reference sequence). V dropped 2 bases and J dropped 5 bases, with 13 bases sitting between them. CDR3 length: 14 residues. The CDR3 loop reads CASSLTGKGTEAFF. In DNA form, the CDR3 reads TGTGCCAGCAGCTTAACAGGGAAGGGGACTGAAGCTTTCTTT.

This chain's CDR3 is CSDQGAMTNEKLFF. The DNA of the CDR3 is TGCAGCGACCAGGGGGCTATGACTAATGAAAAACTGTTTTTT. The V and J genes are TRBV29-1 and TRBJ1-4; the match to TRBD1 covers 8 bases. The V gene end was trimmed by 7 bases and the J gene end by 2 bases; junction bases not matched to a gene: 6. The length of the CDR3 is 14 residues. The germline gives CDR1 SQVTM, CDR2 ANQGSEA.

At least ten counts were recorded for this clonotype. This chain links TRBV7-3 with TRBJ2-7; 8 nucleotides match TRBD1. Trimming at V came to 1 base and at J to 0 bases, leaving 11 bases not matched to a gene. The CDR3 is 18 amino acids. Germline V gene data show CDR1 as SGHTA and CDR2 as FQGTGA. The CDR3 DNA reads as TGTGCCAGCAGCTTAAAGGACAGGGTAGGGGGGAGCTCCTACGAGCAGTACTTC. Translation gives CASSLKDRVGGSSYEQYF. The entire variable domain, with the rest obtained from reference TRBV7-3 and TRBJ2-7, is as follows: GAGVSQTPSNKVTEKGKYVELRCDPISGHTALYWYRQSLGQGPEFLIYFQGTGAADDSGLPNDRFFAVRPEGSVSTLKIQRTERGDSAVYLCASSLKDRVGGSSYEQYFGPGTRLTVT.

At least ten counts were recorded for this clonotype. This chain connects TRBV11-3 to TRBJ2-7, with TRBD1 identical over 8 bases. The CDR3 is made up of 15 amino acids. Germline lookup yields CDR1 SGHNT and CDR2 YENEEA. V shed 5 bases, J shed 4 bases, and the junction held 10 bases outside the gene matches. The CDR3 is CASSPRSGTGYEQYF. CDR3 DNA: TGTGCCAGCAGCCCGCGCTCGGGGACAGGTTACGAGCAGTACTTC.

In this sample, this clonotype turned up many times. This chain uses TRBV6-1 with TRBJ1-1, with no clear D. V lost 5 bases, J lost 4 bases, and 5 bases lay in between. Germline V gene data show CDR1 as MNHNS and CDR2 as SASEGT. CDR3 length: 11 amino acids. CDR3 sequence: CASSKFTEAFF. As DNA, the CDR3 is TGTGCCAGCAGTAAATTCACTGAAGCTTTCTTT.

This clonotype was seen at least ten times. The rearrangement links TRBV3-1 to TRBJ2-7, with D possibly called TRBD1 or TRBD2 (5 bases each). From germline, CDR1 is LGHDT and CDR2 YNNKEL (reference sequence). The CDR3 length is 15 residues. Deletions cut 4 bases from V and 2 bases from J, with 15 bases between. The CDR3 sequence is CASSPAGTVTYEQYF. Written as DNA, the CDR3 is TGTGCCAGCAGCCCGGCAGGGACCGTTACCTACGAGCAGTACTTC.

The chain combines TRBV7-9 with TRBJ2-7; 8 bases fit TRBD2. The DNA end lines up better with TRBJ2-5; the J call may be wrong. CDR3 length: 15 amino acids. Per germline, CDR1 SEHNR and CDR2 FQNEAQ (reference sequence). The CDR3 reads CASSLTGLAEETQYF. As DNA, the CDR3 is TGTGCCAGCAGCTTAACCGGACTAGCAGAAGAGACCCAGTACTTC.

The CDR3 reads CASSQSAGADTQYF. The CDR3 DNA reads as TGCGCCAGCAGCCAATCAGCGGGAGCAGATACGCAGTATTTT. V and J are TRBV4-1 and TRBJ2-3; 8 positions match TRBD2. The V segment lost 2 bases and the J segment 4 bases; nucleotides outside the gene matches: 2. CDR3 length: 14 amino acids. Germline CDR1 MGHRA, CDR2 YSYEKL.

This clonotype came up many times. The rearrangement joins TRBV20-1 to TRBJ2-3; TRBD2 matches at 7 bases. V dropped 6 bases and J dropped 4; count of bases not matched to a gene: 16. The germline CDR1 and CDR2 sequences are DFQATT and SNEGSKA (reference sequence). The CDR3 totals 16 residues. CDR3 nucleotides: TGCAGTGCCCTGAATCTAGCGGAGAAGGTGGCAGATACGCAGTATTTT. Its protein is CSALNLAEKVADTQYF.

This clonotype was found many times. This chain links TRBV27 with TRBJ1-1; D might be TRBD1 (5 bases). CDR3 size: 12 residues. Germline V gene data show CDR1 as MNHEY and CDR2 as SMNVEV (reference sequence). The V end was cut by 8 bases, the J end by 4 bases, with 11 bases between. For the CDR3, the DNA is TGTGCCAGCTATGGCAGGGCCACTGAAGCTTTCTTT. This encodes CASYGRATEAFF.